The clone carrying this T cell receptor beta chain was found once. The target antigen is unknown. Germline CDR1 DFQATT, CDR2 SNEGSKA (reference sequence). The CDR3 extends over 12 amino acids. The ends were cut back, 1 base at V and 6 bases at J, with 6 bases in the middle. Per sample, extraction of total RNA gave at least 5 micrograms in every case. With a J-beta primer mix and a sample-barcoded 5' primer, a second PCR ran 7 to 11 cycles. From the 5' RACE reads, TCRdb called clonotypes with MiXCR, one entry per CDR3 protein. Among hundreds of thousands of distinct CDR3 sequences listed, 56% were seen once. The data derive from a study of blood T cells in healthy people across ages. Notes on the study in general: Per million T cells, the diversity of TCR beta decreased roughly linearly as age advanced.

This sequence originates from a man aged 40-49 years in good health. The sample was blood. V and J are TRBV20-1 and TRBJ2-2; D gene ambiguous. Here the CDR3 DNA reads TGCAGTGCTAGAGTCTCGGCCGGGGAGCTGTTTTTT. It is translated as CSARVSAGELFF.